The source of this TCR beta chain is a study of blood T cell repertoires in COVID-19. Study background: Collection of acute and convalescent COVID-19 samples took place in the United States, Italy and Spain. From T cells, B-cell-depleted T cells, or PBMCs came the material, which was cDNA or gDNA.

V was trimmed by 0 bases and J by 6 bases, leaving 6 bases between them. This CDR3 has 11 amino acids. The germline CDR1 and CDR2 sequences are DFQATT and SNEGSKA (reference sequence). Original handling: By means of reference gene primer amplification, nucleated cell counts were estimated. Measured with immunoSEQ multiplex PCR; TCRdb has only the in-frame clones, and not every one. V, J and clone size are those of that table, while D and trimming were read from the DNA. The sample has a few hundred thousand clones, around 80% seen once. This TCR derives from a woman aged 55 to 70 who had recovered from COVID-19. The sample taken for sequencing was peripheral blood. V gene TRBV20-1 combines with J gene TRBJ2-7; D call uncertain. The CDR3 DNA is TGCAGTGCTAGAGATCCTAGCGAGCAGTACTTC. Its translation: CSARDPSEQYF.